The rows below give T cell receptor beta chains drawn from one sample of a study of blood T cell repertoires in COVID-19. TCRdb keeps only in-frame clones here, not all; method: immunoSEQ multiplex PCR. Altogether over 45,000 clones are present, more than 70% being singletons, with the ten largest covering 6% to 6.5%. Specimen: peripheral blood. Receptors originate from an elderly woman with acute or convalescent COVID-19. The conserved cysteine and the conserved F or W are not part of the CDR3 here. Each record gives: CDR3 protein, CDR3 length, D gene, V gene, J gene. The D gene is left open where the match is weak.

CDR3: SVEDSGDTEAF
length: 11
D: .
V: TRBV29-1
J: TRBJ1-1

CDR3: ASSLYSQGSSYEQY
length: 14
D: .
V: TRBV5-1
J: TRBJ2-7

CDR3: ASSSAGQGVNEQF
length: 13
D: TRBD1
V: TRBV5-1
J: TRBJ2-1

CDR3: ASSASGQPSPTEAF
length: 14
D: .
V: TRBV6-6
J: TRBJ1-1

CDR3: ASRGQGSGEQF
length: 11
D: TRBD1
V: TRBV2
J: TRBJ2-1

CDR3: ASSLGTGGSNSPLH
length: 14
D: TRBD1
V: TRBV6-5
J: TRBJ1-6

CDR3: ASSLLRAGQGYYEQY
length: 15
D: TRBD1
V: TRBV5-6
J: TRBJ2-7

CDR3: ASSLGTKDNEQF
length: 12
D: TRBD2
V: TRBV5-1
J: TRBJ2-1

CDR3: ASRNRGNTDTQY
length: 12
D: TRBD1
V: TRBV7-9
J: TRBJ2-3

CDR3: ASSRFTDREKLF
length: 12
D: TRBD1
V: TRBV10-2
J: TRBJ1-4

CDR3: ASSQRTAVATNEKLF
length: 15
D: .
V: TRBV7-6
J: TRBJ1-4

CDR3: ASSYSLADNEQF
length: 12
D: .
V: TRBV6-5
J: TRBJ2-1

CDR3: ASSQEGTSSDTQY
length: 13
D: TRBD2
V: TRBV3-1/TRBV3-2
J: TRBJ2-3

CDR3: ASSLEGLAGGQQQF
length: 14
D: TRBD2
V: TRBV5-1
J: TRBJ2-1

CDR3: ASSLGPMESYEQY
length: 13
D: .
V: TRBV5-1
J: TRBJ2-7

CDR3: ASSGGLSSYNEQF
length: 13
D: .
V: TRBV5-6
J: TRBJ2-1

CDR3: ASSLGRSGRTYEQY
length: 14
D: .
V: TRBV5-1
J: TRBJ2-7

CDR3: ASSLPLRLAGVQETQY
length: 16
D: TRBD2
V: TRBV7-9
J: TRBJ2-5

CDR3: ASSLSGGLYEQY
length: 12
D: TRBD2
V: TRBV5-1
J: TRBJ2-7

CDR3: ASSLGQVYYGYT
length: 12
D: TRBD1
V: TRBV28
J: TRBJ1-2

CDR3: ASSPGSGDDQPQH
length: 13
D: .
V: TRBV18
J: TRBJ1-5

CDR3: ASSSGAGFSPLH
length: 12
D: .
V: TRBV7-2
J: TRBJ1-6

CDR3: ASSFSGGETQY
length: 11
D: TRBD2
V: TRBV5-4
J: TRBJ2-5

CDR3: ASSLVQGDTGELF
length: 13
D: .
V: TRBV5-6
J: TRBJ2-2

CDR3: ASSPLGAVYGYT
length: 12
D: .
V: TRBV7-9
J: TRBJ1-2

CDR3: AWRDRALPSGANVLT
length: 15
D: TRBD1
V: TRBV30
J: TRBJ2-6

CDR3: AWSSGLMSAQY
length: 11
D: .
V: TRBV30
J: TRBJ2-5

CDR3: ASSEGGQAVGQPQH
length: 14
D: TRBD1
V: TRBV2
J: TRBJ1-5

CDR3: ASSTRTGGRGTEAF
length: 14
D: TRBD1
V: TRBV11-2
J: TRBJ1-1

CDR3: ASSPTTMGGGDYGYT
length: 15
D: .
V: TRBV18
J: TRBJ1-2

CDR3: ASSPSTYEQY
length: 10
D: .
V: TRBV18
J: TRBJ2-7

CDR3: ASSLQGDPLYT
length: 11
D: .
V: TRBV18
J: TRBJ1-2

CDR3: ASSQDGQLDYEQY
length: 13
D: .
V: TRBV4-2
J: TRBJ2-7

CDR3: ASSRGGGGYT
length: 10
D: .
V: TRBV6-5
J: TRBJ1-2

CDR3: ASSFGRGTNTEAF
length: 13
D: .
V: TRBV5-1
J: TRBJ1-1

CDR3: ASRVESNQPQH
length: 11
D: .
V: TRBV2
J: TRBJ1-5

CDR3: ASSMGQMVGDYGYT
length: 14
D: TRBD1
V: TRBV19
J: TRBJ1-2

CDR3: ASGRQSVNTEAF
length: 12
D: .
V: TRBV19
J: TRBJ1-1

CDR3: ASSMMKRGGLAEQY
length: 14
D: TRBD2
V: TRBV19
J: TRBJ2-7

CDR3: ASSFGVRAGSPLH
length: 13
D: .
V: TRBV5-6
J: TRBJ1-6

CDR3: ATSRDGGQGFRETQY
length: 15
D: TRBD1
V: TRBV15
J: TRBJ2-5